This T cell receptor beta chain stems from a study of cytomegalovirus exposure and HLA in healthy donors. Notes on the study in general: The majority of TCR sequences were rare, yet some public TCRs appeared in many donors. In a later analysis, a genetic analysis reported fewer productive-TCR N-insertions in an Asian-associated ancestry cluster than the cohort average. According to an earlier analysis, most TCR beta V segments yielded productive rearrangements about 90% or about 30% of the time.

There are 15 residues in the CDR3. V lost 2 bases, J lost 5 bases, and 14 bases lay in between. Germline V gives CDR1 LGHNA, CDR2 YSLEER. A multiplex PCR was run with 60 Vbeta primers and 13 Jbeta primers. Assay: immunoSEQ multiplex PCR; the TCRdb copy retains only in-frame clones and omits some. The data contain 95,000 to 100,000 clones, about 74% of them seen just once; the ten biggest clones take up 16%. Concerning this clone: Its antigen is as yet unknown.

Donors were nominally healthy when sampled, though unrecorded immune exposures were likely. The J gene is TRBJ2-3, the V gene TRBV4-3, with a possible D match to TRBD2 (7 bases). This receptor was identified in a man aged 55 to 70 in good health and CMV-seropositive. Sequencing input: PBMCs. CDR3 in amino acids: CASSQRGAAQDTQYF. The CDR3 DNA reads TGCGCCAGCAGCCAACGGGGGGCGGCCCAAGATACGCAGTATTTT.